This T cell receptor (beta chain) came from a study of cytomegalovirus exposure and HLA in healthy donors. The wider study: Membership in the Caucasian-associated ancestry cluster was found for approximately 85% of roughly 400 genotyped donors. Regarding the study as a whole: Of the V segments, some could not be distinguished, including TRBV6-2 and TRBV6-3, and were excluded. An assumption of roughly uniform sequencing depth across donors underlay the presence/absence analyses. Later findings reportedly placed an Asian-associated ancestry cluster below the approximately 620-donor mean for N-insertions.

PCR used 60 Vbeta primers and 13 Jbeta primers. Repertoires were generated with immunoSEQ multiplex PCR, while TCRdb's copy carries only in-frame clones and drops some. The repertoire holds around 130,000 clones, with around 81% as singletons. Trimming shortened V by 3 bases and J by 1 base, and 7 bases separated the two germline ends. Per germline, CDR1 SGHTA and CDR2 FQGNSA. The CDR3 length is 13 residues. A note on this clone: The antigen is not known. Other DNA sequences in the same sample also yield this CDR3.

The clonotype originates from a man aged 18 to 30 in good health and CMV-seronegative. This rearrangement joins TRBV7-2 to TRBJ2-7, with D perhaps TRBD2 (5 bases). The sequenced sample consisted of PBMCs. In DNA, the CDR3 is TGTGCCAGCAGCTTTTCGGGGTCCTACGAGCAGTACTTC. Translated, it gives CASSFSGSYEQYF.